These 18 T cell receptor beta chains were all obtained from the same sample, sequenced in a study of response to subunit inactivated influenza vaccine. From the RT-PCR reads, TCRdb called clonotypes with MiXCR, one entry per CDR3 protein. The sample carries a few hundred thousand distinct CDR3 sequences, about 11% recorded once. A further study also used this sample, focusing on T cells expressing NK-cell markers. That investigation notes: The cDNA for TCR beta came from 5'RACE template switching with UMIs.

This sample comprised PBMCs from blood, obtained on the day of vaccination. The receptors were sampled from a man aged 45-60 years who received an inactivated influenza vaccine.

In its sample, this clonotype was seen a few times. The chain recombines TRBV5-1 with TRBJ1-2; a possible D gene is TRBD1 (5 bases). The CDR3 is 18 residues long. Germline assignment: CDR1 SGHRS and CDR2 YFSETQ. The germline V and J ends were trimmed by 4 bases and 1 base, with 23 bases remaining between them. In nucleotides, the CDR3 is TGCGCCAGCAGCCCCCTTCGTACCCGAACGGGACTTAACTATGGCTACACCTTC. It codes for CASSPLRTRTGLNYGYTF.

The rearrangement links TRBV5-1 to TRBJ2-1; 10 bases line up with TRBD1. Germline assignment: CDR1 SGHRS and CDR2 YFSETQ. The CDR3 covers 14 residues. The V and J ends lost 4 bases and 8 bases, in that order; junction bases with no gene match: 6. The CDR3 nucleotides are TGCGCCAGCAGCGGAGGGACAGGGGCATATGAGCAGTTCTTC. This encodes CASSGGTGAYEQFF.

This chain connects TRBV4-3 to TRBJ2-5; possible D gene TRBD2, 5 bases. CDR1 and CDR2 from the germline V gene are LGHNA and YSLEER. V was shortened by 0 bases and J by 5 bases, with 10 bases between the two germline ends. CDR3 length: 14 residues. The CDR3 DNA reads TGCGCCAGCAGCCAAGATCGGGGATACGAGACCCAGTACTTC. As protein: CASSQDRGYETQYF.

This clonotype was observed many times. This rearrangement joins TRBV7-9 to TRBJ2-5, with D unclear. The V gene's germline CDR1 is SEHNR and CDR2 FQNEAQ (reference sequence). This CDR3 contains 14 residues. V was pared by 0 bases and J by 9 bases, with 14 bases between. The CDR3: CASSLAGRIEAQYF. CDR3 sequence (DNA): TGTGCCAGCAGCTTAGCGGGCCGGATTGAGGCCCAGTACTTC.

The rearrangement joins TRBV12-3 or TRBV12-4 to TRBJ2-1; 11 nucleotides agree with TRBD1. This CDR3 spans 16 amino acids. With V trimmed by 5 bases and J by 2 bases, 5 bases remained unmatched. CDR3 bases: TGTGCCAGCAGTCTTGGGACAGGGGGGACCTACAATGAGCAGTTCTTC. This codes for CASSLGTGGTYNEQFF.

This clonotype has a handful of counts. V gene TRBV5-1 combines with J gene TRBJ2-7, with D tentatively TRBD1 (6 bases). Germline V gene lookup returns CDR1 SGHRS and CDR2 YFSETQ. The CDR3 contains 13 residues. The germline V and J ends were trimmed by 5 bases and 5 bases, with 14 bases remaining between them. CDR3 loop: CASRGGILHEQYF. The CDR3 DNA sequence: TGCGCCAGCAGAGGGGGAATTTTACACGAGCAGTACTTC.

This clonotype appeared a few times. CDR3 DNA: TGCGCCAGCAGCTTGACCGGACAGCTCTCCTACGAGCAGTACTTC. Its translation: CASSLTGQLSYEQYF. The chain combines TRBV5-1 with TRBJ2-7, with D maybe TRBD1 (6 bases). This CDR3 spans 15 amino acids. Germline lookup yields CDR1 SGHRS and CDR2 YFSETQ. Trimming removed 1 base from V and 0 bases from J, with 11 bases in between.

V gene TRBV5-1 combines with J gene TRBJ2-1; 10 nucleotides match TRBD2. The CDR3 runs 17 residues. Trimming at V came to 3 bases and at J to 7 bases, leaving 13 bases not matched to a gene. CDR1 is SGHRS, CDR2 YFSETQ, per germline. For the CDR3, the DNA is TGCGCCAGCAGCTCATATCTCGGACTAGCGGAGGGGAATGAGCAGTTCTTC. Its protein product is CASSSYLGLAEGNEQFF.

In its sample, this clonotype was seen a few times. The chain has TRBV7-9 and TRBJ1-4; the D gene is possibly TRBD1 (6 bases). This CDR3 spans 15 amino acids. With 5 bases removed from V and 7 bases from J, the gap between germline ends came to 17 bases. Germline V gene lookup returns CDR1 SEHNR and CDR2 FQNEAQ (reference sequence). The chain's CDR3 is CASSQQTGLREKLFF. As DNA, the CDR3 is TGTGCCAGCAGCCAACAGACAGGTCTACGTGAAAAACTGTTTTTT.

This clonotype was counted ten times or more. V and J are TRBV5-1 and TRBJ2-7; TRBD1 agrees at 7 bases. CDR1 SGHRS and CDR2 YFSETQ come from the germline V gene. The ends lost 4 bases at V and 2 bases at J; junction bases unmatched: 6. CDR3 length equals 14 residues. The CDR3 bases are TGCGCCAGCAGCCCGGGACAGCAAACCTACGAGCAGTACTTC. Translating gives CASSPGQQTYEQYF.

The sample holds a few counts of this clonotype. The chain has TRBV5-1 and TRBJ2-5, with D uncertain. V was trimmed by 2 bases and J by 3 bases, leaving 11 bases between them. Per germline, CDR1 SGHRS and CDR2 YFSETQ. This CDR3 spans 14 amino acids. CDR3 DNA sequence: TGCGCCAGCAGCTTTAAAGACGGCAAAGAGACCCAGTACTTC. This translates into CASSFKDGKETQYF.

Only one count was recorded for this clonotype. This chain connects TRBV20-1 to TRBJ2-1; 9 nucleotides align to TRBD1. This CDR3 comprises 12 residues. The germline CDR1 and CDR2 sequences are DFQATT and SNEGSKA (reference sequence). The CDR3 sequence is CIPGQGYNEQFF. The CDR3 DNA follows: TGCATCCCGGGACAGGGATACAATGAGCAGTTCTTC.

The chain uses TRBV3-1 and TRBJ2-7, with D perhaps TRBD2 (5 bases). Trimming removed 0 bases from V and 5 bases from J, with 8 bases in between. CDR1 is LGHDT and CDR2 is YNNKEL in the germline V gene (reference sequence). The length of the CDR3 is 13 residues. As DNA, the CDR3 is TGTGCCAGCAGCCAAGAGGACTTTCACGAGCAGTACTTC. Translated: CASSQEDFHEQYF.

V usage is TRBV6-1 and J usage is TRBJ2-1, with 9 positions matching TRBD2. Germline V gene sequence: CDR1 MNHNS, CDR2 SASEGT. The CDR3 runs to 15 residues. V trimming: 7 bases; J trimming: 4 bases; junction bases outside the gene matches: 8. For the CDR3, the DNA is TGTGCCAGCACTGATAGCGGGGGAAGGTACAATGAGCAGTTCTTC. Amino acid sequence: CASTDSGGRYNEQFF.

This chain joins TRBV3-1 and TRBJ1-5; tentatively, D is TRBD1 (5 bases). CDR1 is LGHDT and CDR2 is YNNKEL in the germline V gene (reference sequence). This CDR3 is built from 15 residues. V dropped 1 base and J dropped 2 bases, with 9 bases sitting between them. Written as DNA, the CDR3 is TGTGCCAGCAGCCAAGGGGTAGGGGGCAATCAGCCCCAGCATTTT. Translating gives CASSQGVGGNQPQHF.

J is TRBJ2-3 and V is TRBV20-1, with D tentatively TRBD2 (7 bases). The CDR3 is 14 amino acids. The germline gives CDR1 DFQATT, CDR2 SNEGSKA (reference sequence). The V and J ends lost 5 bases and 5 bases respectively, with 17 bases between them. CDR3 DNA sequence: TGCAGTGCTCTCAGGGGAGGGGCCGAAGATACGCAGTATTTT. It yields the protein CSALRGGAEDTQYF.

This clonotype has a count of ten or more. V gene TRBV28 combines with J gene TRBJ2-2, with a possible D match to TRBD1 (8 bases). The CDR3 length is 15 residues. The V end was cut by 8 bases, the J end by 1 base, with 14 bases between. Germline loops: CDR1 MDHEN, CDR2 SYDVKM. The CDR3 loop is CASLNRGGNTGELFF. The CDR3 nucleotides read TGTGCCAGCCTCAACAGGGGGGGGAACACCGGGGAGCTGTTTTTT.

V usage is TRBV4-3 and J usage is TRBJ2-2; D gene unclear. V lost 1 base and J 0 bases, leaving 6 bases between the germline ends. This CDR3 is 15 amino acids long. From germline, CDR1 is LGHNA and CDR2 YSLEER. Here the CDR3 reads CASSQARPNTGELFF. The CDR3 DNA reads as TGCGCCAGCAGCCAAGCCAGACCGAACACCGGGGAGCTGTTTTTT.